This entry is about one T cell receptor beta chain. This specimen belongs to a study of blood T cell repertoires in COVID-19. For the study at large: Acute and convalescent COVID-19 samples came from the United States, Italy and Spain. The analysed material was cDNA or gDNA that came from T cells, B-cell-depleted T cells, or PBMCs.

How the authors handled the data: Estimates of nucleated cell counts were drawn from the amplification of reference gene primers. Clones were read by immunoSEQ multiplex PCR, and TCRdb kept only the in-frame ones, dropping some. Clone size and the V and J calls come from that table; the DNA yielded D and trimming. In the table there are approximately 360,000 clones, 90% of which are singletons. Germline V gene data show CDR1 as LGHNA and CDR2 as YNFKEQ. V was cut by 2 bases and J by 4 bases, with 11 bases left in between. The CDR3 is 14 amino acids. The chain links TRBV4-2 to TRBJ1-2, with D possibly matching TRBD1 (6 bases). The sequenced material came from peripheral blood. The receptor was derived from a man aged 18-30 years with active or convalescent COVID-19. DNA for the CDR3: TGTGCCAGCAGCCAACCCCGGACAGTCTATGGCTACACCTTC. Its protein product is CASSQPRTVYGYTF.